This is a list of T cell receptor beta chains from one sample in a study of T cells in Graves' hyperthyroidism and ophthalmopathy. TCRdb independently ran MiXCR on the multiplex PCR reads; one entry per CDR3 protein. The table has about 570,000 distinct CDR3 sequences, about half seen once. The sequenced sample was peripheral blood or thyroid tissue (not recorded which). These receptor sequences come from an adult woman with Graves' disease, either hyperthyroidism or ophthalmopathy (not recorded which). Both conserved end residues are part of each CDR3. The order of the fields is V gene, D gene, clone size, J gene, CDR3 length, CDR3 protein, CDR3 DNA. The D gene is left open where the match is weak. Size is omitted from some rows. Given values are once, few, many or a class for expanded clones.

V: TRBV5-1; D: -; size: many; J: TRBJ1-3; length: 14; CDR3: CASRDSRSGNTIYF; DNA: TGCGCCAGCAGGGACTCCCGCTCTGGAAACACCATATATTTT
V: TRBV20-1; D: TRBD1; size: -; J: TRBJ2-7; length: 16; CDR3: CSANGQHRDRAYEHYF; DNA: TGCAGTGCTAACGGACAACACCGGGACAGGGCGTACGAGCATTACTTC
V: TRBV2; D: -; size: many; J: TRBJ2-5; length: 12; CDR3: CASWTVKETQYF; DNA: TGTGCCAGCTGGACGGTGAAAGAGACCCAGTACTTC
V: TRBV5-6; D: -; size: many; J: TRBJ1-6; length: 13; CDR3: CASSLAGQSPLHF; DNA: TGTGCCAGCAGCTTGGCAGGGCAGTCTCCCCTCCACTTT
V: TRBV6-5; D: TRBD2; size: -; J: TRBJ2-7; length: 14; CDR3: CASSPNKRGYEQYF; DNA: TGTGCCAGCAGTCCAAATAAGCGGGGATACGAGCAGTACTTC
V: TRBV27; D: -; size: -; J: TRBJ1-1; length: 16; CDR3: CTSSPRPGIGYPEAFF; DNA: TGTACCAGCAGTCCAAGGCCAGGGATAGGGTATCCTGAAGCTTTCTTT
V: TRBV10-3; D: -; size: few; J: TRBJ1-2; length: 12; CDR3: CAISEGGGGYTF; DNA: TGTGCCATCAGTGAGGGTGGTGGAGGCTACACCTTC
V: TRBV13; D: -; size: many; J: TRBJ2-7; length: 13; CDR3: CASSLGKGYEQYF; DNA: TGTGCCAGCAGCTTAGGGAAGGGGTACGAGCAGTACTTC
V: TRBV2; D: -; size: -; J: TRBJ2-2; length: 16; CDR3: CASSVFGPPGTGELFF; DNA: TGTGCCAGCAGTGTATTTGGTCCCCCAGGCACCGGGGAGCTGTTTTTT
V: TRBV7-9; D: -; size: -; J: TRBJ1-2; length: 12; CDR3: CASSPDSNGYTF; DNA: TGTGCCAGCAGTCCTGACAGTAATGGCTACACCTTC
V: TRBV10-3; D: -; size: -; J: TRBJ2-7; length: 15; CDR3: CAISDSGTPPYEQYF; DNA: TGTGCCATCAGTGATTCGGGGACTCCTCCCTACGAGCAGTACTTC
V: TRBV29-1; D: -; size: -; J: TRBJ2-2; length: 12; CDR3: CSVPTGNGELFF; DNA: TGCAGCGTCCCGACGGGGAACGGGGAGCTGTTTTTT
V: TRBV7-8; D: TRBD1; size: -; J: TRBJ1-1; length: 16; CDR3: CASSLYVGTVGSEAFF; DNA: TGTGCCAGCAGCTTATACGTTGGGACAGTGGGCAGTGAAGCTTTCTTT
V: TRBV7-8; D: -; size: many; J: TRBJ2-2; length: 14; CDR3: CASRGAANTGELFF; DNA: TGTGCCAGCCGCGGGGCGGCGAACACCGGGGAGCTGTTTTTT
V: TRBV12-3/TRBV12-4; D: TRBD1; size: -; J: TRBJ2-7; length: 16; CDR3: CASSLRQGTDDYEQYF; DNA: TGTGCCAGCAGTTTGAGACAGGGGACGGATGACTACGAGCAGTACTTC
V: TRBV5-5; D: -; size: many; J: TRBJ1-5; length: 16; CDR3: CASSSNPGTGNQPQHF; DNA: TGTGCCAGCAGTTCCAACCCCGGGACTGGGAATCAGCCCCAGCATTTT
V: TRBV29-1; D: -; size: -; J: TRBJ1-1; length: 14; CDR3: CSVDGGGVNTEAFF; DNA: TGCAGCGTTGATGGAGGGGGAGTAAACACTGAAGCTTTCTTT
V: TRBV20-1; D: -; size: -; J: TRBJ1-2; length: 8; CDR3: CSARGQTF; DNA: TGCAGTGCTAGAGGACAAACCTTC
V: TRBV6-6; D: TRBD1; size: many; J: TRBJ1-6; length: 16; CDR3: CASSYRGTGGDSPLHF; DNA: TGTGCCAGCAGTTACCGCGGGACAGGGGGTGATTCACCCCTCCACTTT
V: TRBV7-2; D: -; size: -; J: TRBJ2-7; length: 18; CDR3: CASSFYICSASRGYEQYF; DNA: -
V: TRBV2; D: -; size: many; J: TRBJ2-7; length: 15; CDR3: CASSESGTSLSEQYF; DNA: TGTGCCAGCAGTGAATCAGGGACTTCCCTCAGCGAGCAGTACTTC
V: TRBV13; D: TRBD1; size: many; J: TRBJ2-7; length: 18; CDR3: CASSLAWDRDRSTYEQYF; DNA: TGTGCCAGCAGCTTAGCCTGGGACCGGGACAGGTCGACCTACGAGCAGTACTTC
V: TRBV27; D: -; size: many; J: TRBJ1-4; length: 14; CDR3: CASSLHGRGEKLFF; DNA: TGTGCCAGCAGTTTACATGGGAGGGGTGAAAAACTGTTTTTT
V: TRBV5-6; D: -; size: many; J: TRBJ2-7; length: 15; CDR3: CASSFGARSAYEQYF; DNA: TGTGCCAGCAGCTTTGGGGCAAGGTCCGCCTACGAGCAGTACTTC
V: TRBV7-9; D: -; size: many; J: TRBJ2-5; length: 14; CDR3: CASSIGGSQETQYF; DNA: TGTGCCAGCAGCATCGGAGGGTCGCAAGAGACCCAGTACTTC
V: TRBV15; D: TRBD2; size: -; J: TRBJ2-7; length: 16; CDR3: CATSREGGSHPYEQYF; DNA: TGTGCCACCAGCAGAGAAGGCGGGAGTCACCCCTACGAGCAGTACTTC
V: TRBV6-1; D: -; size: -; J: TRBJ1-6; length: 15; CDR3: CASCKGTDHNSPPHF; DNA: TGTGCCAGCTGTAAGGGGACCGACCATAATTCACCCCCCCACTTT
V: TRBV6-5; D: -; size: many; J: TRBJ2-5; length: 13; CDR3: CASRGGHQETQYF; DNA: TGTGCCAGCAGAGGGGGTCACCAAGAGACCCAGTACTTC
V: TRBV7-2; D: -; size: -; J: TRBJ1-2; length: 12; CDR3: CASSLDQIGYTF; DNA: TGTGCCAGCAGCTTAGATCAAATTGGCTACACCTTC
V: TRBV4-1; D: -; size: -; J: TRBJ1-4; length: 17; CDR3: CASSQDGDGPTNEKLFF; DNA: TGCGCCAGCAGCCAGGATGGGGACGGTCCAACTAATGAAAAACTGTTTTTT
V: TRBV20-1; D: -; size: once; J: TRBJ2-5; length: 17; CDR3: CSAREGGANGDQETQYF; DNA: TGCAGTGCTAGAGAGGGGGGGGCCAATGGGGACCAAGAGACCCAGTACTTC
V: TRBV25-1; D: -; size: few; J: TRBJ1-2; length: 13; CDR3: CASSEGPGRGYTF; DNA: TGTGCCAGCAGTGAAGGACCGGGACGGGGCTACACCTTC
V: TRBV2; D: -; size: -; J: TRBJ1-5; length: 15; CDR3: CASSPDLFPLQPQHF; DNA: TGTGCCAGCAGCCCTGACTTGTTCCCCCTCCAGCCCCAGCATTTT
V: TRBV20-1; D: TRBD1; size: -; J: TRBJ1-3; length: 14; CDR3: CSAGRGQTGNTIYF; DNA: TGCAGTGCTGGGAGGGGACAGACGGGAAACACCATATATTTT
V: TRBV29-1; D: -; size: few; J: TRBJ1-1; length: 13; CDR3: CSVGETLNTEAFF; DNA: TGCAGCGTTGGGGAGACCCTGAACACTGAAGCTTTCTTT
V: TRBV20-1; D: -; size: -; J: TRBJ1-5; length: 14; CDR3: CSATVGGSNQPQHF; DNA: TGCAGTGCTACAGTGGGGGGAAGCAATCAGCCCCAGCATTTT
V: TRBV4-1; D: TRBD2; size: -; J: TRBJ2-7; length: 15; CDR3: CASSPGLAASYEQYF; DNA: TGCGCCAGCAGCCCTGGGCTAGCGGCCTCCTACGAGCAGTACTTC
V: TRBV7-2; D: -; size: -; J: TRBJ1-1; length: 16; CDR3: CASSLAIGVRNTEAFF; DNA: TGTGCCAGCAGCTTAGCTATTGGGGTTAGGAACACTGAAGCTTTCTTT
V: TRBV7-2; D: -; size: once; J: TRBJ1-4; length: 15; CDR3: CASSLSPTNRWKLFF; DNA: TGTGCCAGCAGCTTATCACCAACCAATCGTTGGAAACTGTTTTTT
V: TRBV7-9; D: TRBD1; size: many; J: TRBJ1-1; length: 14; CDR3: CASSLAGTGREAFF; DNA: TGTGCCAGCAGCTTAGCGGGGACAGGCCGTGAAGCTTTCTTT
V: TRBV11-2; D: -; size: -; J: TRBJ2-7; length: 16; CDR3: CASSLGGGHPYYEQYF; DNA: TGTGCCAGCAGCTTAGGGGGTGGACACCCTTACTACGAGCAGTACTTC
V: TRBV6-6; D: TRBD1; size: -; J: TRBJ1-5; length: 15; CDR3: CASSQAGGYGQPQHF; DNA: TGTGCCAGCAGCCAAGCAGGGGGCTATGGTCAGCCCCAGCATTTT